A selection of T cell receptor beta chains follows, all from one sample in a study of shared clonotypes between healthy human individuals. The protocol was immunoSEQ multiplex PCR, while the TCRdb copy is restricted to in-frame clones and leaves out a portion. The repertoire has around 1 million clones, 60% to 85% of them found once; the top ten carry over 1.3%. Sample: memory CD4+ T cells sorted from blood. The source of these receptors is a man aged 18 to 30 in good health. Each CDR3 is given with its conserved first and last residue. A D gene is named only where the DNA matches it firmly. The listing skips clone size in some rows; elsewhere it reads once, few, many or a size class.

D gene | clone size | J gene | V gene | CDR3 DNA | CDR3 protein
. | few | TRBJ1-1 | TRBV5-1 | TGCGCCAGCAGCTTGGTTGGGGGCGGGAACACTGAAGCTTTCTTT | CASSLVGGGNTEAFF
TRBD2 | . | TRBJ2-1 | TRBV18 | TGTGCCAGCTCACTAGAGACTAGCGGGAGTGGTGTGGGTGAGCAGTTCTTC | CASSLETSGSGVGEQFF
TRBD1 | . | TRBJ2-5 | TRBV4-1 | TGCGCCAGCAGCCAAGGACAGGGTAGGATGGGAGCAGAGACCCAGTACTTC | CASSQGQGRMGAETQYF
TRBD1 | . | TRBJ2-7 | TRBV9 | TGTGCCAGCAGCCAGGGACAGGGCTACGAGCAGTACTTC | CASSQGQGYEQYF
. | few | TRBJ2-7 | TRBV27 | TGTGCCAGCAGGTCCTCGGGACTTTCCTACGAGCAGTACTTC | CASRSSGLSYEQYF
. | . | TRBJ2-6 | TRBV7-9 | TGTGCCAGCAGTTTACGCCCGGGTGACTCTGGGGCCAACGTCCTGACTTTC | CASSLRPGDSGANVLTF
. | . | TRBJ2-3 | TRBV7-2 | TGTGCCAGCAGCACGACCTACAACCAAAAAGGAGATACGCAGTATTTT | CASSTTYNQKGDTQYF
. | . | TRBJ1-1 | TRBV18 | TGTGCCAGTCTTCGGGGGGACTCTGAAGCTTTCTTT | CASLRGDSEAFF
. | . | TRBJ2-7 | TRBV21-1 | TGTGCCAGCAGCAAAAGGGGGGCAGGCTACGAGCAGTACTTC | CASSKRGAGYEQYF
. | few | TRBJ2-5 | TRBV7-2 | TGTGCCAGCAGCCCCCGGACGCCTCGGGAGACCCAGTACTTC | CASSPRTPRETQYF
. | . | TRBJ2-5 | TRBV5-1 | TGCGCCAGCAGCCCGGGCCCCCCGGGGACCCAGTACTTC | CASSPGPPGTQYF
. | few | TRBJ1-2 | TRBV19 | TGTGCCAGTAATACGCAGGTCGGCGGTGGCTACACCTTC | CASNTQVGGGYTF
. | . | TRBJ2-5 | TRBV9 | TGTGCCAGCAGCGCCACCACAGGGAGGGAAGAGACCCAGTACTTC | CASSATTGREETQYF
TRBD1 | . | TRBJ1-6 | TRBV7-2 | TGTGCCAGCAGCTTCGGGACAGGGAAGGGATCACCCCTCCACTTT | CASSFGTGKGSPLHF
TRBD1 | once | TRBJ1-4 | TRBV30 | TGTGCCTGGAGTGTAACCGACAGGGGAGGTCGAGAAAAACTGTTTTTT | CAWSVTDRGGREKLFF
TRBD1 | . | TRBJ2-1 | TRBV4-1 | TGCGCCAGCAGCCAATTGGACAGGGTTGGGGGGCACAATGAGCAGTTCTTC | CASSQLDRVGGHNEQFF
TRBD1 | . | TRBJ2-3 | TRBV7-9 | TGTGCCAGCAGCTTAGGGGACAGAGATACGCAGTATTTT | CASSLGDRDTQYF
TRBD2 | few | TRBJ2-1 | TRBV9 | TGTGCCAGCAGCGTAGATCTGCGGGGGAACTACAATGAGCAGTTCTTC | CASSVDLRGNYNEQFF
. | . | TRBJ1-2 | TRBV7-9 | TGTGCCAGCAACTCCAGGGAAGGTCGGGGCTACACCTTC | CASNSREGRGYTF
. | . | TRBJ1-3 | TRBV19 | TGTGCCACCACGCAGGGGTACGCGACTGGAAACACCATATATTTT | CATTQGYATGNTIYF
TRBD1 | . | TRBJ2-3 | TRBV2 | TGTGCCACAGCCCCCCCGACAGGGCAGAGCACAGATACGCAGTATTTT | CATAPPTGQSTDTQYF
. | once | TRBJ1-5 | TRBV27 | TGTGCCAGCAGCCCGGGACTCAGTAGCAATCAGCCCCAGCATTTT | CASSPGLSSNQPQHF